This TCR beta chain was retrieved from a study of T cell responses to AZD1222 COVID-19 vaccine. General study findings and limits: Dominant at 160-218 and 743-854, vaccine-associated CD4 TCRs also spanned spike. Reports say nearly half of spike-specific TCRs go after unmutated variant regions. Only six or seven AZD1222 recipients tested seropositive at baseline.

This CDR3 is built from 15 residues. Germline values: CDR1 SGHVS, CDR2 FNYEAQ. V was trimmed by 1 base and J by 1 base, leaving 10 bases between them. TCRdb keeps only in-frame clones here, not all; method: immunoSEQ multiplex PCR. This sample yields about 150,000 clones, of which 91% are seen a single time; over 1.1% belongs to the top ten. Comments on this clone: Antigen specificity is unknown.

The TCR sequence derives from an adult in good health. The J gene is TRBJ1-1, the V gene TRBV7-6; the D is unclear. Source: peripheral blood, taken on day 0 of AZD1222 vaccination. The CDR3 DNA follows: TGTGCCAGCAGCTTAGTATCAGGTGAGAACACTGAAGCTTTCTTT. Translated, it gives CASSLVSGENTEAFF.